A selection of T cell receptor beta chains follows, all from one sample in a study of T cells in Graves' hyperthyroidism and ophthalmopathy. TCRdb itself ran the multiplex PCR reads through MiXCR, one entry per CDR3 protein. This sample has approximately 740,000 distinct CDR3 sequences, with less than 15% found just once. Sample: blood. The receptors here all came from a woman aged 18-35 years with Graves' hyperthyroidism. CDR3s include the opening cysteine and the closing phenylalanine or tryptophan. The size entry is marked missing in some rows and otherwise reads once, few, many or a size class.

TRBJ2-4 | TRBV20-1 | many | CSAREIAGENIQYF
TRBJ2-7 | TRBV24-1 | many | CATSDPDRGRHEQYF
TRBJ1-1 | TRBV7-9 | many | CASSIMGDFNTEAFF
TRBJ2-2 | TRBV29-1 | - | CSVEAPGKIRELFF
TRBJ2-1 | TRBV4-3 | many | CATQQALGDPRNEQFF
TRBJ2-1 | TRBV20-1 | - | CSAREVGYPYNEQFF
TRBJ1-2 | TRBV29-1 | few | CSVPQGRGYGYTF
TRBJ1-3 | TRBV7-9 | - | CASSPSRRGNTIYF
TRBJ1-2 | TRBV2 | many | CATGQVWAFRDYGYTF
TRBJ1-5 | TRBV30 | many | CAWSVRGRADQPQHF
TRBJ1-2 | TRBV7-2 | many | CASSQTGTGTGSGYTF
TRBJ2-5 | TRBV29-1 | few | CSVESSRVIPTQYF
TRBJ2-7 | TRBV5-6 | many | CASSKAGHPDEQYF
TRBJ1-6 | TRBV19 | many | CASSMGGNSPLHF
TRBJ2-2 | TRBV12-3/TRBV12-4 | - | CVSRGQGGSGELFF
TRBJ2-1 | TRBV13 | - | CASSFGRAGEQFF
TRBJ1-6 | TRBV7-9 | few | CASSLAAAADGSPLHF
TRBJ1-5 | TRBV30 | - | CAWSRYLNNQPQHF
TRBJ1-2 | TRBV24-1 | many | CATIQGNGYTF
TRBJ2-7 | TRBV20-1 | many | CSAREGGRPSYEQYF
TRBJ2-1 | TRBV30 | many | CAWLGGAYNEQFF
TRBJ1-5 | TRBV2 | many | CASSRGQGNQPQHF
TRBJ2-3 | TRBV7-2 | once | CASQWLAGVDTQYF
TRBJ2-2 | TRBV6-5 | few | CASSYEGHGELFF
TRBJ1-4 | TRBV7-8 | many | CASSPDRAGEKLFF
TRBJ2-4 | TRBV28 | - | CASSSLGPGGDIQYF
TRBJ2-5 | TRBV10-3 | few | CATGLAGIQETQYF
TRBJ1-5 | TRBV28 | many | CASSRTLNQPQHF
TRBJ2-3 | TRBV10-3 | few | CAITPGGSTDTQYF
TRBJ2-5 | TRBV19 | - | CASSREDRVQETQYF